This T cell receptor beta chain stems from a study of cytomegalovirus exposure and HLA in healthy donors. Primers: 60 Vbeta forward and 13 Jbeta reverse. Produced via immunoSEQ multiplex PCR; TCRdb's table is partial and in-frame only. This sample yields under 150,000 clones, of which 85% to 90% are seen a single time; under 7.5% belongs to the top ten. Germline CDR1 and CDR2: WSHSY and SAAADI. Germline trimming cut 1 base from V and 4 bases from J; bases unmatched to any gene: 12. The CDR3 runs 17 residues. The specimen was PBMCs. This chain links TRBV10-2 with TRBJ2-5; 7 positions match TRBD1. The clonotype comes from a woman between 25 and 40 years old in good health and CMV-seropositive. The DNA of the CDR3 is TGCGCCAGCAGTGAGTTAAACCCGGGACAGTTTACAGAGACCCAGTACTTC. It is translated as CASSELNPGQFTETQYF.